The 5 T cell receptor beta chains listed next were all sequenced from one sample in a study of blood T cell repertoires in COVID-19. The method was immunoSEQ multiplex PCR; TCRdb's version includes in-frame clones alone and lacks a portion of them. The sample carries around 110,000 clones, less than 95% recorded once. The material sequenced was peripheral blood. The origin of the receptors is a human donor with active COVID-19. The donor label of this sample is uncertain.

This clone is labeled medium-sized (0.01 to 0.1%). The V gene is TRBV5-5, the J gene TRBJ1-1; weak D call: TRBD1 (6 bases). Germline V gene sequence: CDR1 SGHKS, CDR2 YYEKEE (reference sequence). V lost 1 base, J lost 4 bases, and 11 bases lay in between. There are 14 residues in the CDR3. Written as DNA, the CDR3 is TGTGCCAGCAGCTTGACAGGGTCTGGCACTGAAGCTTTCTTT. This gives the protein CASSLTGSGTEAFF.

The DNA for the CDR3 is TGTGCCAGTCGCGGAATAGGGGATTCACCCCTCCACTTT. The encoded protein is CASRGIGDSPLHF. This sequence joins TRBV27 and TRBJ1-6, with a tentative D call TRBD1 (5 bases). CDR1 is MNHEY, CDR2 SMNVEV, per germline (reference sequence). The CDR3 length is 13 residues. V lost 9 bases, J lost 8 bases, and 14 bases lay in between.

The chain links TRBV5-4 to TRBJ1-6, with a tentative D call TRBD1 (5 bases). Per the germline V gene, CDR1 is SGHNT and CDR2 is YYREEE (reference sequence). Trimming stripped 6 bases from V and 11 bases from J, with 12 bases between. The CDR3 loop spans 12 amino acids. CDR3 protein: CASTQGGAPLHF. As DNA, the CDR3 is TGTGCCAGCACCCAGGGCGGGGCACCCCTCCACTTT.

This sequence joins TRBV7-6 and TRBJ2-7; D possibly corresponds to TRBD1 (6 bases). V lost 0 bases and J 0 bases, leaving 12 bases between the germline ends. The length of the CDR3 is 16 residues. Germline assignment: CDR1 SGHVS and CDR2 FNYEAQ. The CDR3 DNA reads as TGTGCCAGCAGCTTAGCGTCGAGGGGGAGCTCCTACGAGCAGTACTTC. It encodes CASSLASRGSSYEQYF.

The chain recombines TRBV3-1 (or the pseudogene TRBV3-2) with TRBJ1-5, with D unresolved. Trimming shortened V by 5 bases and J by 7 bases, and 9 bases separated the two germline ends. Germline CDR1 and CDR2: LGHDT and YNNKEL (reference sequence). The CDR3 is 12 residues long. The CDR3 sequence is CASSAGVQPQHF. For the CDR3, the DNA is TGTGCCAGCAGCGCGGGAGTGCAGCCCCAGCATTTT.